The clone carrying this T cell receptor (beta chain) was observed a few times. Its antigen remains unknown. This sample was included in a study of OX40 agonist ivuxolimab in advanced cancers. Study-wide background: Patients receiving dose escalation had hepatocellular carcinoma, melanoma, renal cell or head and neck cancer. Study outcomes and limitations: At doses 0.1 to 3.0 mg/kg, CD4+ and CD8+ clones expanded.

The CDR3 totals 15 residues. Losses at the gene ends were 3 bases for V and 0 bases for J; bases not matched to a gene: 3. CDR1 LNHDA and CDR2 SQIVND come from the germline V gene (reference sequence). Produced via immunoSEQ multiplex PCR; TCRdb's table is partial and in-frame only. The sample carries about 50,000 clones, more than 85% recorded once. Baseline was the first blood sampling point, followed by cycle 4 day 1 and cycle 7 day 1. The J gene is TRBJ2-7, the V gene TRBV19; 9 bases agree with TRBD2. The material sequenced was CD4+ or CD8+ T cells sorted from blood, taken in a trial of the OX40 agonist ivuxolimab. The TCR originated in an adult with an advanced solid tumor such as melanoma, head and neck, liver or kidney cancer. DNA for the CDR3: TGTGCCAGTAGTATGGCGGGAGGGTCCTCCTACGAGCAGTACTTC. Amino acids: CASSMAGGSSYEQYF.